This is a list of T cell receptor beta chains from one sample in a study of neurological immune-mediated disorders. MiXCR, applied by TCRdb to the 5' RACE reads, yields one record per CDR3 protein. The data show fewer than 40,000 distinct CDR3 sequences, with about 14% seen just once and more than 4.5% held by the top ten. Sample: CD4+ T cells from blood. The receptors derive from a female donor with HTLV-1-associated myelopathy (HAM/TSP). Both conserved end residues are part of each CDR3. D genes are given only for firm matches. Size tells how often a clone was seen (once, few, many) or the class of an expanded clone, and some rows leave it out.

clone_size	v_call	j_call	d_call	cdr3_aa	cdr3_nt
many	TRBV10-3	TRBJ2-3	TRBD1	CATCPGQGPDTQYF	TGTGCCACCTGTCCGGGACAGGGCCCAGATACGCAGTATTTT
many	TRBV7-9	TRBJ1-6	TRBD1	CASSSKWGDRPFSLHF	TGTGCCAGCAGCTCAAAGTGGGGGGACAGGCCTTTCTCCCTCCACTTT
many	TRBV29-1	TRBJ2-1	TRBD2	CSVAAGGRSYNEQFF	TGCAGCGTTGCGGCGGGGGGCCGCTCCTACAATGAGCAGTTCTTC
many	TRBV3-1	TRBJ2-1	-	CASSQPWGRVTYNEQFF	TGTGCCAGCAGCCAGCCCTGGGGTAGAGTAACCTACAATGAGCAGTTCTTC
many	TRBV7-2	TRBJ2-3	TRBD2	CASSLYWGGTDTQYF	TGTGCCAGCAGCTTATATTGGGGGGGTACAGATACGCAGTATTTT
many	TRBV2	TRBJ2-1	TRBD2	CASISGRGNNEQFF	TGTGCCAGCATTAGCGGGAGGGGGAACAATGAGCAGTTCTTC
many	TRBV28	TRBJ2-5	TRBD2	CASRGLAGVQETQYF	TGTGCCAGCAGGGGACTAGCGGGGGTCCAAGAGACCCAGTACTTC
many	TRBV5-5	TRBJ2-1	TRBD2	CASSLTQGSSGMYERFF	TGTGCCAGCAGCTTGACCCAGGGGTCTAGCGGGATGTATGAGCGGTTCTTC
many	TRBV7-9	TRBJ2-3	TRBD2	CASSARMTSGLTDTQYF	TGTGCCAGCAGCGCTAGGATGACTAGCGGACTCACAGATACGCAGTATTTT
few	TRBV18	TRBJ2-5	-	CASSPPFETQYF	TGTGCCAGCTCACCACCATTCGAGACCCAGTACTTC
many	TRBV3-1	TRBJ2-7	TRBD1	CASSLGQGGSLEQYF	TGTGCCAGCAGCCTAGGACAGGGGGGGTCCCTCGAGCAGTACTTC
many	TRBV4-1	TRBJ2-5	TRBD2	CASSQEERGFVETQYF	TGCGCCAGCAGCCAAGAGGAGCGGGGATTCGTCGAGACCCAGTACTTC
many	TRBV20-1	TRBJ1-2	-	CSARPDKEGRILIF	TGCAGTGCTAGACCGGACAAGGAGGGAAGAATACTAATCTTC
-	TRBV3-1	TRBJ1-2	-	CASSPCETPGGYTF	TGTGCCAGCAGTCCTTGTGAGACCCCCGGGGGCTACACCTTC
-	TRBV14	TRBJ2-1	TRBD2	CASSGGLGYEQFF	TGTGCTAGCAGCGGGGGGCTCGGCTACGAGCAGTTCTTC
many	TRBV12-3/TRBV12-4	TRBJ2-2	-	CASSTSSEDHTGELFF	TGTGCCAGCAGCACCTCTAGCGAGGACCACACCGGGGAGCTGTTTTTT
many	TRBV7-2	TRBJ2-3	TRBD2	CASRTSGSSDTQYF	TGTGCCAGCAGGACTAGCGGGAGTTCAGATACGCAGTATTTT
many	TRBV5-1	TRBJ2-3	TRBD1	CASSSSGTGGSDTQYF	TGCGCCAGCAGCTCGTCCGGGACAGGGGGCTCAGATACGCAGTATTTT
many	TRBV5-1	TRBJ2-5	-	CASRQGLPNTQYF	TGCGCCAGCAGACAGGGACTTCCGAATACCCAGTACTTC
many	TRBV18	TRBJ2-7	-	CASSPPNAGEQYF	TGTGCCAGCTCACCACCCAATGCGGGCGAGCAGTACTTC
many	TRBV3-1	TRBJ1-1	TRBD1	CASSQRDRGLTEAFF	TGTGCCAGCAGCCAACGCGACAGGGGGCTCACTGAAGCTTTCTTT
-	TRBV5-1	TRBJ1-5	-	CASSSHGAEGQPQHF	TGCGCCAGCAGCTCACATGGGGCTGAGGGTCAGCCCCAGCATTTT
many	TRBV7-2	TRBJ2-3	-	CASSTISDSSMADTQYF	TGTGCCAGCAGCACAATTTCGGACAGCTCTATGGCAGATACGCAGTATTTT
-	TRBV7-8	TRBJ1-5	-	CASSFGRASNQPQHF	TGTGCCAGCAGCTTTGGGAGGGCTAGCAATCAGCCCCAGCATTTT
many	TRBV20-1	TRBJ2-3	TRBD2	CSAPVAGDGTDTQYF	TGCAGTGCTCCTGTAGCGGGAGACGGTACAGATACGCAGTATTTT
many	TRBV4-1	TRBJ2-7	TRBD2	CASSQELAGAYEQYF	TGCGCCAGCAGCCAAGAACTAGCGGGGGCCTACGAGCAGTACTTC
-	TRBV18	TRBJ1-1	TRBD1	CASSPLKGATEAFF	TGTGCCAGCTCACCACTAAAGGGGGCCACTGAAGCTTTCTTT
-	TRBV18	TRBJ1-2	-	CASSPKDGGHYGYTF	TGTGCCAGCTCACCAAAGGACGGAGGTCATTATGGCTACACCTTC
many	TRBV6-2/TRBV6-3	TRBJ2-7	-	CASSYRAVYEQYF	TGTGCCAGCAGTTACCGGGCGGTTTACGAGCAGTACTTC
many	TRBV5-6	TRBJ1-2	-	CASSRDADYGYTF	TGTGCCAGCAGCCGGGACGCAGACTATGGCTACACCTTC
many	TRBV5-4	TRBJ1-3	-	CASSFENTIYF	TGTGCCAGCAGCTTCGAAAACACCATATATTTT
many	TRBV28	TRBJ2-5	TRBD2	CASSLAGGEETQYF	TGTGCCAGCAGTTTGGCGGGGGGTGAAGAGACCCAGTACTTC
-	TRBV5-1	TRBJ2-3	TRBD2	CASSFCSGMFTDTQYF	TGCGCCAGCAGCTTCTGTAGCGGGATGTTCACGGATACGCAGTATTTT
many	TRBV20-1	TRBJ2-3	-	CSARTSSTDTQYF	TGCAGTGCTAGAACTAGCAGCACAGATACGCAGTATTTT
many	TRBV7-2	TRBJ2-3	TRBD1	CASSPDRVSTDTQYF	TGTGCCAGCAGTCCTGACAGGGTTTCCACAGATACGCAGTATTTT
many	TRBV5-1	TRBJ1-1	-	CASSLAGVGAGTEAFF	TGCGCCAGCAGCTTGGCCGGGGTGGGGGCCGGGACTGAAGCTTTCTTT
many	TRBV6-2/TRBV6-3	TRBJ2-7	-	CATTTGSTPYEQYF	TGTGCCACCACAACCGGGTCAACCCCCTACGAGCAGTACTTC
many	TRBV29-1	TRBJ2-3	TRBD2	CSVELISGVGDTQYF	TGCAGCGTTGAATTGATTAGCGGGGTCGGTGATACGCAGTATTTT
-	TRBV24-1	TRBJ2-3	-	CATSDYPGLQGTDTQYF	TGTGCCACCAGTGATTACCCGGGACTCCAGGGGACAGATACGCAGTATTTT
many	TRBV29-1	TRBJ2-1	-	CSAPDPNNEQFF	TGCAGCGCCCCCGACCCAAACAATGAGCAGTTCTTC
many	TRBV5-1	TRBJ1-2	TRBD1	CASSLGTGNYGYTF	TGCGCCAGCAGCTTGGGGACAGGGAACTATGGCTACACCTTC
-	TRBV5-1	TRBJ1-4	-	CASSLVAAHMEKLFF	TGCGCCAGCAGCTTAGTGGCCGCTCACATGGAAAAACTGTTTTTT
many	TRBV6-2/TRBV6-3	TRBJ2-5	TRBD2	CASSSGLAGTQYF	TGTGCCAGCAGTAGCGGACTAGCGGGGACCCAGTACTTC
many	TRBV21-1	TRBJ1-5	-	CASSNRNRTLRFNQPQHF	TGTGCCAGCAGCAATCGGAACAGGACTCTCCGTTTCAATCAGCCCCAGCATTTT
many	TRBV7-2	TRBJ2-1	TRBD2	CASSLDPGGLIEQFF	TGTGCCAGCAGCTTAGATCCGGGGGGGCTAATTGAGCAGTTCTTC
many	TRBV18	TRBJ2-7	-	CASSPVDEQYF	TGTGCCAGCTCACCAGTGGACGAGCAGTACTTC